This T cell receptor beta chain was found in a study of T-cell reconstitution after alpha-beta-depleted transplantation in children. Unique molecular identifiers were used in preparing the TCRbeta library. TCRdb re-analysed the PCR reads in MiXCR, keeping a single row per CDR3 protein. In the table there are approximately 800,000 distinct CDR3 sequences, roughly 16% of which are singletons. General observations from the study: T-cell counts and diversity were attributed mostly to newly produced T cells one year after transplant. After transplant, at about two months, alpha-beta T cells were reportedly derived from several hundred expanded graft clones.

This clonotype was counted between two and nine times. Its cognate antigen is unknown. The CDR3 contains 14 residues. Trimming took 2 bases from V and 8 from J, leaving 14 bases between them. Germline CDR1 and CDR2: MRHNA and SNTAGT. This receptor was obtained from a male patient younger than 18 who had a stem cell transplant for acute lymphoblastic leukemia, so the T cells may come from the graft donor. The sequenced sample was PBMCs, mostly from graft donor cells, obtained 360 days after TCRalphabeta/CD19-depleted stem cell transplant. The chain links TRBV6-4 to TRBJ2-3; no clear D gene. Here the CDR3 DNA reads TGTGCCAGCAGTGACACCCACCCCTGGGCTACGCAGTATTTT. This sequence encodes CASSDTHPWATQYF.